Following are 9 T cell receptor beta chains from one sample sequenced in a study of graft-versus-host responses after intestinal transplantation. Graft tissue processing released intraepithelial and lamina propria lymphocytes. TCRdb's copy holds only in-frame clones and misses some; the assay was immunoSEQ multiplex PCR. This sample has thousands of clones, with 60% to 85% found just once. The sample was ileum tissue, taken 18 days after transplant. These receptors came from a human patient who received an intestinal transplant, so some T cells may come from the graft donor.

This clone has just one count. The gene calls are TRBV29-1 and TRBJ2-6, with D tentatively TRBD2 (5 bases). The CDR3 is made up of 14 amino acids. Trimming shortened V by 2 bases and J by 2 bases, and 7 bases separated the two germline ends. The germline gives CDR1 SQVTM, CDR2 ANQGSEA. CDR3 loop: CSVETGAGANVLTF. CDR3 nucleotide sequence: TGCAGCGTTGAAACCGGGGCTGGGGCCAACGTCCTGACTTTC.

V and J are TRBV4-1 and TRBJ1-1; 7 nucleotides align to TRBD1. CDR1 is MGHRA and CDR2 is YSYEKL in the germline V gene. The ends lost 0 bases at V and 8 bases at J; junction bases unmatched: 9. The CDR3 sequence is 15 residues long. This CDR3 is CASSQDKVRGREAFF. Written as DNA, the CDR3 is TGCGCCAGCAGCCAAGATAAGGTGAGGGGGCGAGAAGCTTTCTTT.

This rearrangement joins TRBV6-1 to TRBJ2-1, with TRBD2 matching 9 bases. With V trimmed by 3 bases and J by 0 bases, 3 bases remained unmatched. The CDR3 contains 16 residues. CDR1 and CDR2 from the germline V gene are MNHNS and SASEGT. CDR3 sequence (DNA): TGTGCCAGCAGTGATTTAGCGGGAGCCTCCTACAATGAGCAGTTCTTC. Amino acids: CASSDLAGASYNEQFF.

This clone was observed a few times. The chain uses TRBV6-1 and TRBJ2-7; no reliable D call. This CDR3 is built from 12 residues. Trimming took 7 bases from V and 6 from J, leaving 13 bases between them. Germline V gene sequence: CDR1 MNHNS, CDR2 SASEGT. The CDR3 reads CASTATVSEQYF. The CDR3 DNA is TGTGCCAGCACTGCGACGGTAAGCGAGCAGTACTTC.

V usage is TRBV20-1 and J usage is TRBJ2-5; D gene uncertain. Trimming left V 0 bases short and J 5 bases short, with 4 bases between. Germline CDR1 and CDR2: DFQATT and SNEGSKA (reference sequence). CDR3 length: 11 amino acids. The CDR3 region has the DNA TGCAGTGCTAGAGATCCGGAGACCCAGTACTTC. This encodes CSARDPETQYF.

V gene TRBV5-6 combines with J gene TRBJ2-3, with TRBD1 matching 9 bases. The CDR3 extends over 19 amino acids. The J segment lost 3 bases and the V segment lost 4 bases, leaving 18 bases of the junction unmatched. From germline, CDR1 is SGHDT and CDR2 YYEEEE. The CDR3: CASSLARDWDRERTDTQYF. For the CDR3, the DNA is TGTGCCAGCAGCCTGGCTAGAGATTGGGACAGGGAGAGGACAGATACGCAGTATTTT.

The chain combines TRBV7-2 with TRBJ2-7; unclear D gene. The germline V and J ends were trimmed by 3 bases and 7 bases, with 13 bases remaining between them. Germline assignment: CDR1 SGHTA and CDR2 FQGNSA. This CDR3 is built from 13 residues. The CDR3 reads CASSFSGNGEQYF. CDR3 in DNA: TGTGCCAGCAGCTTCAGTGGTAACGGTGAGCAGTACTTC.

The chain combines TRBV6-1 with TRBJ1-5; 11 positions agree with TRBD1. Per germline, CDR1 MNHNS and CDR2 SASEGT. This CDR3 has 15 residues. Unmatched junction bases numbered 1, after V lost 0 bases and J lost 6 bases. Here the CDR3 DNA reads TGTGCCAGCAGTGAAGCCGGGACAGGGGGTCAGCCCCAGCATTTT. Amino acid sequence: CASSEAGTGGQPQHF.

The chain is built from TRBV6-5 and TRBJ1-1; 7 positions agree with TRBD1. Losses at the gene ends were 0 bases for V and 10 bases for J; bases not matched to a gene: 2. The CDR3 length is 12 residues. Germline CDR1 and CDR2: MNHEY and SVGAGI. Written as DNA, the CDR3 is TGTGCCAGCAGTTACTCGGGGACAGTAGCTTTCTTT. This translates into CASSYSGTVAFF.